This T cell receptor (beta chain) was sequenced in a study of T cell repertoires in cytomegalovirus infection. Study-wide context: In public TCR beta signatures, there were indications of both CMV infection and matching HLA type. Whole-study results and caveats: CMV-specific HLA-C-restricted TCR beta clonotypes dominated the ex vivo response. Frequencies of public TCR beta families were cumulated, and this identified carriers of CMV plus the relevant HLA.

Via MiXCR, TCRdb re-called the reads, giving one row per CDR3 protein. The table lists some 100,000 distinct CDR3 sequences, around a quarter of them singletons. This clonotype was recorded many times. What it recognizes is unknown. This TCR was recovered from a human donor in good health (CMV status not recorded). Some clones in this sample may be carry-over from other donors' samples. The sequenced sample consisted of CD8+ T cells from PBMCs.

CDR3 loop: CASGANYNEQFF. As DNA, the CDR3 is TGTGCCAGCGGGGCAAATTACAATGAGCAGTTCTTC. The gene calls are TRBV6-6 and TRBJ2-1, with D possibly matching TRBD1 (5 bases). Trimming cost V 8 bases and J 4 bases, with 9 bases left between them. The germline V gene encodes CDR1 MNHNY and CDR2 SVGAGI (reference sequence). The CDR3 extends over 12 amino acids.